A single T cell receptor beta chain is shown here with its context. The antigen is unknown. The data derive from a study of T-cell memory formation after mild COVID-19. Study details: Largely donor-specific sequence clusters came from two donors.

Study outcomes and limitations: Clones that contracted from day 15 to 85 were balanced CD4/CD8, while later expanders leaned CD4+.

The CDR3 covers 14 residues. V lost 7 bases, J lost 3 bases, and 15 bases lay in between. TCRdb fed the 5' RACE reads into MiXCR, producing one record per CDR3 protein. The sample comprises almost 550,000 distinct CDR3 sequences, about a fifth of which are singletons, and around 12% rests with the top ten. The receptor's source is an adult woman who had mild COVID-19 (a few samples of this study predate the infection). Cell type and time point are not known. The V gene is TRBV12-3 or TRBV12-4, the J gene TRBJ1-1; D is perhaps TRBD1 (6 bases). Sequenced: PBMCs or a T cell subset sorted from them (not recorded which). DNA of the CDR3: TGTGCCAGCACCCCGGTCGGGGGCTACACTGAAGCTTTCTTT. It is translated as CASTPVGGYTEAFF.